This T cell receptor beta chain originates from a study of cytomegalovirus exposure and HLA in healthy donors. Study overall: A previous analysis identified 95 million to 120 million unique TCR beta sequences derived from about 180 million T cells. Broader study findings: The authors listed some 160 TCR beta chains as cytomegalovirus-associated.

Trimming took 3 bases from V and 4 from J; bases not matched to a gene: 5. This CDR3 region has 15 residues. Germline CDR1 and CDR2: SGHNT and YYREEE (reference sequence). On this clone: Its specificity is unknown.

Both 60 Vbeta primers and 13 Jbeta primers went into the PCR. Sequencing used immunoSEQ multiplex PCR; TCRdb keeps in-frame clones, though not all of them. In all, the sample yields 40,000 to 55,000 clones. The chain links TRBV5-4 to TRBJ2-1, with TRBD2 identical over 9 bases. Sequencing input: PBMCs. This TCR was recovered from a male donor in good health and CMV-seropositive. CDR3 nucleotide sequence: TGTGCCAGCAGCTGGAGCGGGGGGCGATACAATGAGCAGTTCTTC. As protein: CASSWSGGRYNEQFF.